This is a list of T cell receptor beta chains from one sample in a study of blood T cell repertoires in COVID-19. The protocol was immunoSEQ multiplex PCR, while the TCRdb copy is restricted to in-frame clones and leaves out a portion. The sample comprises about 99,000 clones, approximately 84% of which are singletons, and more than 10% rests with the top ten. Sequenced: peripheral blood. The receptors stem from a human donor in a cohort sampled during active COVID-19. Both conserved end residues are part of each CDR3. Expanded clones are given a class, and other clones once, few, many or no size at all.

CASSLAGGPNEQYF TRBJ2-7 TRBV12-5 .
CASSILAGNQPQHF TRBJ1-5 TRBV19 .
CASSGLRATQYF TRBJ2-3 TRBV7-2 .
CASSEDTSYNEQFF TRBJ2-1 TRBV5-1 .
CASSLGLASTDTQYF TRBJ2-3 TRBV7-6 .
CASSRRGGGSYNEQFF TRBJ2-1 TRBV11-3 .
CATMGGGPGNEQFF TRBJ2-1 TRBV10-3 .
CASSLGPGGSETQYF TRBJ2-5 TRBV5-1 .
CASRLTGGLVSQPQHF TRBJ1-5 TRBV10-2 .
CATNFRDLYGYTF TRBJ1-2 TRBV11-2 few
CASSLDGGGATEAFF TRBJ1-1 TRBV5-1 .
CASSLSGGETQYF TRBJ2-5 TRBV7-3 .
CASILSRGGAPDTQYF TRBJ2-3 TRBV11-1 .
CASSKVGTGTRNYGYTF TRBJ1-2 TRBV21-1 .
CASSENFGDIQYF TRBJ2-4 TRBV6-1 .
CASSPGGYSYNEQFF TRBJ2-1 TRBV18 .
CASSVAGVVGSEAFF TRBJ1-1 TRBV9 .
CASSPGTGKITEAFF TRBJ1-1 TRBV7-9 .
CASSKERDRNIIYGYTF TRBJ1-2 TRBV21-1 once
CASSQLGRGNEKLFF TRBJ1-4 TRBV3-1/TRBV3-2 .
CASSLDTVNTEAFF TRBJ1-1 TRBV5-1 .
CASSSGVLAGGLSTDTQYF TRBJ2-3 TRBV5-4 .
CASSLATGRQETQYF TRBJ2-5 TRBV7-8 once
CAIRDRGLNTEAFF TRBJ1-1 TRBV10-3 .